The T cell receptor (beta chain) described here comes from a study of metastatic and nonmetastatic thyroid tumors. Study conclusions and caveats: Malignant tumors reportedly showed significantly higher TCR beta diversity than benign nodules in both blood and tumor.

Nobody among the patients had been given any treatment before thyroid surgery. This clone appeared a few times. The antigen is not known. A read error may explain this, as a much larger clone is one base away. From the PCR reads, TCRdb re-called clones with MiXCR. This table has under 95,000 clones, 9.5% to 15% appearing once. CDR1 is GTSNPN, CDR2 SVGIG, per germline (reference sequence). The V and J ends lost 1 base and 9 bases, in that order; junction bases with no gene match: 17. The CDR3 contains 17 residues. The specimen sequenced was blood. The sequence derives from a female donor with papillary thyroid cancer or a benign thyroid nodule (not recorded which). Some clones in this sample may be carry-over from other donors' samples. V gene TRBV30 combines with J gene TRBJ2-3; 9 positions agree with TRBD2. The CDR3, as DNA: TGTGCCTGGAGTGCAGGGACTAGCTGGACCAGTAGGCAGACGCAGTATTTT. This gives the protein CAWSAGTSWTSRQTQYF.